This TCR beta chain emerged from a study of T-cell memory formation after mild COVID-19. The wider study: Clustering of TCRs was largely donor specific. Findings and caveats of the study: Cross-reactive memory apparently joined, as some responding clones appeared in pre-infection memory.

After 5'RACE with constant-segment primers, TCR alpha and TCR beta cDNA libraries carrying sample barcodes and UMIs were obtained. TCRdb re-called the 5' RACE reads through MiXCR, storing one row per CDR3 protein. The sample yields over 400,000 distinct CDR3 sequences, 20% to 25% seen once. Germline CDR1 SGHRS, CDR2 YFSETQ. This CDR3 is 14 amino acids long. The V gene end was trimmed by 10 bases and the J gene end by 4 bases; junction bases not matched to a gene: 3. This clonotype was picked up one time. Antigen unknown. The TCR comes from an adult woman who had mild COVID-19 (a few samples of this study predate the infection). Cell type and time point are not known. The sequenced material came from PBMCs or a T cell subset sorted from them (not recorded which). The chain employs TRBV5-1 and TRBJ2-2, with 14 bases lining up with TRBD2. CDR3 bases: TGCGCCGGGACTAGCGGGGGAGTCACCGGGGAGCTGTTTTTT. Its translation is CAGTSGGVTGELFF.